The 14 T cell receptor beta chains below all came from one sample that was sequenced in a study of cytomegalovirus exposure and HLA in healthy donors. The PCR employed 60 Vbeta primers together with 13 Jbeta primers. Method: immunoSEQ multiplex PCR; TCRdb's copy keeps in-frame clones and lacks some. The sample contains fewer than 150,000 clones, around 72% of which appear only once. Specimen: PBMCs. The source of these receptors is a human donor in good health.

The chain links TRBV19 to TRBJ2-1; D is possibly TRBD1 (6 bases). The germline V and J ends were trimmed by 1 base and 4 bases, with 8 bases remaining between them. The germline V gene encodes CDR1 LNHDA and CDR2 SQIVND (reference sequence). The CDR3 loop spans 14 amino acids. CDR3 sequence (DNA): TGTGCCAGTAGTATAGGCCAGGGGTACAATGAGCAGTTCTTC. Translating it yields CASSIGQGYNEQFF.

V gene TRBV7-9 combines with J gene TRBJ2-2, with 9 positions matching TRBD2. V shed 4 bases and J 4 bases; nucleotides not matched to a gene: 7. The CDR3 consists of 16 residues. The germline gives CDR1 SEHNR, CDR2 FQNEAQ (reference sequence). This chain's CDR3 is CASSSTWRGGTGELFF. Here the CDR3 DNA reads TGTGCCAGCAGCTCGACGTGGCGGGGGGGCACCGGGGAGCTGTTTTTT. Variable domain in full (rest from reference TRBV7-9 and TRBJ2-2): DTGVSQNPRHKITKRGQNVTFRCDPISEHNRLYWYRQTLGQGPEFLTYFQNEAQLEKSRLLSDRFSAERPKGSFSTLEIQRTEQGDSAMYLCASSSTWRGGTGELFFGEGSRLTVL.

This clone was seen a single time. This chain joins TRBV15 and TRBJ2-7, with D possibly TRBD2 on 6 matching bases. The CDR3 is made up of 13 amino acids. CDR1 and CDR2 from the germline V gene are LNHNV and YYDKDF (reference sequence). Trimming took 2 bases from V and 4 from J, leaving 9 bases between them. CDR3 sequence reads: CATSRTSGYEQYF. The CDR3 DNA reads TGTGCCACCAGCAGAACCAGCGGGTACGAGCAGTACTTC. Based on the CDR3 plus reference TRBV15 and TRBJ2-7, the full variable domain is DAMVIQNPRYQVTQFGKPVTLSCSQTLNHNVMYWYQQKSSQAPKLLFHYYDKDFNNEADTPDNFQSRRPNTSFCFLDIRSPGLGDTAMYLCATSRTSGYEQYFGPGTRLTVT.

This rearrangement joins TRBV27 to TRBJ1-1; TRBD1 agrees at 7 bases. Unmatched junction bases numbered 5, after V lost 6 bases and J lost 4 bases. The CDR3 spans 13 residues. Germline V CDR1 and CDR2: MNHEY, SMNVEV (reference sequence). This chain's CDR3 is CASSLTGSTEAFF. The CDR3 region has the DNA TGTGCCAGCAGCCTGACAGGGAGCACTGAAGCTTTCTTT.

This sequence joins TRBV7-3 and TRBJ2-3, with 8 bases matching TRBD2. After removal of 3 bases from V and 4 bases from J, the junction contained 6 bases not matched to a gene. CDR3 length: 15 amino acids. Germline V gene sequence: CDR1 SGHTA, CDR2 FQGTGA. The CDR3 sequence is CASSLSRGAADTQYF. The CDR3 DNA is TGTGCCAGCAGCTTGTCGCGGGGGGCCGCAGATACGCAGTATTTT.

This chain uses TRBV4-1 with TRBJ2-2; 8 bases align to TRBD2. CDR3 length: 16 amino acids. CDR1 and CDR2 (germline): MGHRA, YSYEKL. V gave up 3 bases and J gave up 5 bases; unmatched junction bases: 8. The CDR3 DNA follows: TGCGCCAGCAGCCAGGGCCTGGCGGGAGGTACCGGGGAGCTGTTTTTT. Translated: CASSQGLAGGTGELFF.

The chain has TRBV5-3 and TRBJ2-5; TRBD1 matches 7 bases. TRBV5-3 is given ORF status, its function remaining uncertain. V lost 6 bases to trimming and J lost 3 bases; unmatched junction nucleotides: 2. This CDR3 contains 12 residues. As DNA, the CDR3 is TGTGCCAGAACCGGACAGGAAGAGACCCAGTACTTC. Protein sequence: CARTGQEETQYF.

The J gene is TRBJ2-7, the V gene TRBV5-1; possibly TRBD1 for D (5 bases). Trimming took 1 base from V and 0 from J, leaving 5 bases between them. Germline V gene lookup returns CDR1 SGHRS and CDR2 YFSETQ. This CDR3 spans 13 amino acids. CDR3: CASSLQGSYEQYF. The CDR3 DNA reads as TGCGCCAGCAGCTTGCAGGGCTCCTACGAGCAGTACTTC.

The CDR3 DNA reads TGTGCCAGCAGTGAACCGGGGAGGGAGACCCAGTACTTC. This translates into CASSEPGRETQYF. The V call is TRBV25-1, the J call TRBJ2-5; D might be TRBD2 (6 bases). Trimming took 2 bases from V and 5 from J, leaving 9 bases between them. The CDR3 contains 13 residues. Germline V lookup: CDR1 MGHDK, CDR2 SYGVNS.

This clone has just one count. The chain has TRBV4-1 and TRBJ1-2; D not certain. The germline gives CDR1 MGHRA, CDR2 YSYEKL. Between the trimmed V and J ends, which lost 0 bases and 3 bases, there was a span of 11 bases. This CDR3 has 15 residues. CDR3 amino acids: CASSQDIGGYYGYTF. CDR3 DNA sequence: TGCGCCAGCAGCCAAGATATCGGCGGTTACTATGGCTACACCTTC.

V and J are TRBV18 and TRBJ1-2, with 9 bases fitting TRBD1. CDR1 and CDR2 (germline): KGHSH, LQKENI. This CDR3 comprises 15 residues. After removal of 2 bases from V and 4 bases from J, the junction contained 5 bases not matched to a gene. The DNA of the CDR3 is TGTGCCAGCTCACCATGGGGACAGGGTATCTATGGCTACACCTTC. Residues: CASSPWGQGIYGYTF.

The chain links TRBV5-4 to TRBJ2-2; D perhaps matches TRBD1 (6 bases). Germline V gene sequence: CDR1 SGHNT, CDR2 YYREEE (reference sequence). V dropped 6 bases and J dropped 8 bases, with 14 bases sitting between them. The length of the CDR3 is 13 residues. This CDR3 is CASKNLRGGELFF. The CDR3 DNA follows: TGTGCCAGCAAAAACCTCAGGGGAGGGGAGCTGTTTTTT.

The CDR3 loop is CASRPGTGVKNEKLFF. CDR3 DNA: TGTGCCAGTAGGCCCGGGACAGGGGTAAAGAATGAAAAACTGTTTTTT. The chain employs TRBV19 and TRBJ1-4; 10 nucleotides agree with TRBD1. V lost 6 bases to trimming and J lost 5 bases; unmatched junction nucleotides: 9. Germline V gene sequence: CDR1 LNHDA, CDR2 SQIVND (reference sequence). This CDR3 is 16 amino acids long.

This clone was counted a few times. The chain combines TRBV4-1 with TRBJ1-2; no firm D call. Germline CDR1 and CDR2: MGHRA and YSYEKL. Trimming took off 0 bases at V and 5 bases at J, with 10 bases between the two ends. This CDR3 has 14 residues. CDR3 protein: CASSQDRGVYGYTF. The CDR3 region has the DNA TGCGCCAGCAGCCAAGATCGCGGGGTTTATGGCTACACCTTC.